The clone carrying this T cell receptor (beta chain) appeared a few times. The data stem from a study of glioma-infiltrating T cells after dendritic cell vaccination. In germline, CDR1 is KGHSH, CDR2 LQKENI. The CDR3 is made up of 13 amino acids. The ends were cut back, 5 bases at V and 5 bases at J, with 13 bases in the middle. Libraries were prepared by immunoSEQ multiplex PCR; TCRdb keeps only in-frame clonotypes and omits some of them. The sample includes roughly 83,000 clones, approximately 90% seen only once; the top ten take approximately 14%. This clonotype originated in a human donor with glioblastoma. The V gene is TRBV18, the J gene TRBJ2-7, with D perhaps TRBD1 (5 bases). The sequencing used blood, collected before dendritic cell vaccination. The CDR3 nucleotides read TGTGCCAGCTCAATCACAGGCTGGGACGAGCAGTACTTC. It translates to CASSITGWDEQYF. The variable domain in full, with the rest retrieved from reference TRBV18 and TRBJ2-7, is NAGVMQNPRHLVRRRGQEARLRCSPMKGHSHVYWYRQLPEEGLKFMVYLQKENIIDESGMPKERFSAEFPKEGPSILRIQQVVRGDSAAYFCASSITGWDEQYFGPGTRLTVT.